This entry is about one T cell receptor (beta chain). The data are from a study of early T cells in non-severe SARS-CoV-2 infection. As for the study in general: Sequencing was performed on bulk RNA from unsorted whole blood, leaving chains unpaired.

Separate cDNA molecules each had unique molecular identifiers attached to them. TCRdb independently ran MiXCR on the 5' RACE reads; one entry per CDR3 protein. The sample includes some 40,000 distinct CDR3 sequences, around 6.5% of them seen just once. Per the germline V gene, CDR1 is SNHLY and CDR2 is FYNNEI. CDR3 length: 13 amino acids. V was cut by 3 bases and J by 3 bases, with 9 bases left in between. The chain carries TRBV2 and TRBJ2-7; D is ambiguous. The sequence came from an adult who was a healthcare worker with PCR-confirmed SARS-CoV-2 infection or an uninfected control (not recorded which). Sequencing used whole blood, obtained at baseline. The CDR3 sequence is CASSEFKGYEQYF. The CDR3 coding sequence is TGTGCCAGCAGTGAGTTTAAGGGCTACGAGCAGTACTTC.